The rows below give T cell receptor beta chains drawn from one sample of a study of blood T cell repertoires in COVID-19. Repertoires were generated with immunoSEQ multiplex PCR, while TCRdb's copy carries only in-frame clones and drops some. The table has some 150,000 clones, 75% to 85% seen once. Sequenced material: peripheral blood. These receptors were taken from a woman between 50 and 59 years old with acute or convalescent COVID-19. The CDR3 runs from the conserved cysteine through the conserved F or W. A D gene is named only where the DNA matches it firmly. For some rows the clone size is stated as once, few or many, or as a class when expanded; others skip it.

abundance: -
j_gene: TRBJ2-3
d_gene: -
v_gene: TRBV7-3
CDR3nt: TGTGCCAGCAGCCGGGGGAGCGATACGCAGTATTTT
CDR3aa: CASSRGSDTQYF

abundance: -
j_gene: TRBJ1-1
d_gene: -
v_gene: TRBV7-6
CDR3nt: TGTGCCAGCAGCTTATGGCGGAATACTGAAGCTTTCTTT
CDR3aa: CASSLWRNTEAFF

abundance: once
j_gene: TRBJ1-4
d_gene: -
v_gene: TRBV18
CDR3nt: TGTGCCAGCACCGGGGGTAATGAAAAACTGTTTTTT
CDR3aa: CASTGGNEKLFF

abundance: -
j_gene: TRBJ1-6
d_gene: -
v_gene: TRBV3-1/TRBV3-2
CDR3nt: TGTGCCAGCAGCCAAGAACAGGGCAATTCACCCCTCCACTTT
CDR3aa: CASSQEQGNSPLHF

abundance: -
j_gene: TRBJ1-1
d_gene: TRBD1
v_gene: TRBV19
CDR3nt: TGTGCCAGTAGTACTGGACAGGGGGGTTTCACTGAAGCTTTCTTT
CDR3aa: CASSTGQGGFTEAFF

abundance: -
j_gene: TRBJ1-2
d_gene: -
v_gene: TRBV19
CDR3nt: TGTGCCAGTAGTACACTAAAGTATGGCTACACCTTC
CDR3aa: CASSTLKYGYTF

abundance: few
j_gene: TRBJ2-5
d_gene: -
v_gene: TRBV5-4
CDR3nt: TGTGCCAGCAGCTTGGGGACTACGCAAGAGACCCAGTACTTC
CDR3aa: CASSLGTTQETQYF

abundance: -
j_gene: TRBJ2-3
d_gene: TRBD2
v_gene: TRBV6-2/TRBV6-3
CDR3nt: TGTGCCAGCAGTTACTCGACGACTAGCTCTAGCACAGATACGCAGTATTTT
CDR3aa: CASSYSTTSSSTDTQYF

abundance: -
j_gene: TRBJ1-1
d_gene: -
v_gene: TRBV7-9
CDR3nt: TGTGCCAGCAGCAAAGACGGGAACACTGAAGCTTTCTTT
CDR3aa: CASSKDGNTEAFF

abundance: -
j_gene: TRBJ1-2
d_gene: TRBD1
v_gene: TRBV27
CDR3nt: TGTGCCAGCAGTTTAAAGGGGGCGAGCTATGGCTACACCTTC
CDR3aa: CASSLKGASYGYTF

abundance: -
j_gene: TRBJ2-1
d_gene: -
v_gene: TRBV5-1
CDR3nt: TGCGCCACCTCGACAAGCAAGGGACTCGATGAGCAGTTCTTC
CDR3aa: CATSTSKGLDEQFF

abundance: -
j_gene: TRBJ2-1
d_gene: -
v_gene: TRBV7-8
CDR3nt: TGTGCCAGCAGCGGACAGAGCGCCCGGACTAGTATCTACAATGAGCAGTTCTTC
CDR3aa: CASSGQSARTSIYNEQFF

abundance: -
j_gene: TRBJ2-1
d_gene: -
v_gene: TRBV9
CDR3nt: TGTGCCAGCAGCTCCAACAGCAAATTGAGGGACTGGACGATTAGCTCCTACAATGAGCAGTTCTTC
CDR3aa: CASSSNSKLRDWTISSYNEQFF

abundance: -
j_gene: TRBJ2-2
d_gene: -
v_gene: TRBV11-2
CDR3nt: TGTGCCAGCAGTTCGACTACCACCGGGGAGCTGTTTTTT
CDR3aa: CASSSTTTGELFF

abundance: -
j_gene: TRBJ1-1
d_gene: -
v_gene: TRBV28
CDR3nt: TGTGCCTGCGGGGGAGACATGAACACTGAAGCTTTCTTT
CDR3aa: CACGGDMNTEAFF

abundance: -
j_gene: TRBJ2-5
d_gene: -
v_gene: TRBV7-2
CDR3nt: TGTGCCAGCAGCTTCCAGGGATTCGAGACCCAGTACTTC
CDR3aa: CASSFQGFETQYF

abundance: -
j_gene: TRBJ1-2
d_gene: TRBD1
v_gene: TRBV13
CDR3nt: TGTGCCAGCAGCTCCCCGGGACAGGCTAACTATGGCTACACCTTC
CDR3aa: CASSSPGQANYGYTF

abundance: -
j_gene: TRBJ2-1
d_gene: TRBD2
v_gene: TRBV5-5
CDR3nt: TGTGCCAGCAGGTTCACTAGCGGGGCTCACAATGAGCAGTTCTTC
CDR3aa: CASRFTSGAHNEQFF

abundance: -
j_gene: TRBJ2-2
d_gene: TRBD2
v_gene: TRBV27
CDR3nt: TGTGCCAGCAGTTTAGGTACTAGCGGAGGCCCGACCGGGGAGCTGTTTTTT
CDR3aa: CASSLGTSGGPTGELFF

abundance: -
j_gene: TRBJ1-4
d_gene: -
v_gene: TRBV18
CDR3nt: TGTGCCAGCTCAGAGGCTCAGGGGACCCTGACGGAAAAACTGTTTTTT
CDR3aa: CASSEAQGTLTEKLFF

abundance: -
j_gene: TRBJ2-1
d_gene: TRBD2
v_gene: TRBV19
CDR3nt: TGTGCCAGTAGTATGATCGGGACTAGCGGACACAATGAGCAGTTCTTC
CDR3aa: CASSMIGTSGHNEQFF

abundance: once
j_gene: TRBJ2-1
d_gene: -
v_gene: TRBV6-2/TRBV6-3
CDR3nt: TGTGCCAGCAGCCGCGCCCGGGTCCTTTACAATGAGCAGTTCTTC
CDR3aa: CASSRARVLYNEQFF

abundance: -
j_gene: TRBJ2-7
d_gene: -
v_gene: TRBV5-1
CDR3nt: TGCGCCAGCAGCCCAGACGGGAGCCACGAGCAGTACTTC
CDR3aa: CASSPDGSHEQYF

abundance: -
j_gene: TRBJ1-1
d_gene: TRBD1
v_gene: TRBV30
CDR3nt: TGTGCCTGGGAGGGGGCTACGAACACTGAAGCTTTCTTT
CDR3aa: CAWEGATNTEAFF

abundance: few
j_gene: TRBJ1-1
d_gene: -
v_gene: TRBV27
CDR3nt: TGTGCCAGCAGCCGCAACTACGGAGGGATTGAAGCTTTCTTT
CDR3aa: CASSRNYGGIEAFF